Listed below are T cell receptor beta chains from one sample, sequenced in a study of blood T cell repertoires in COVID-19. The repertoire was sequenced with immunoSEQ multiplex PCR; TCRdb's copy has only in-frame clones and lacks some. The sample shows about 300,000 clones, around 88% of them seen only once. Sample: peripheral blood. The receptors originated from a man between 35 and 55 years old with acute or convalescent COVID-19. Both conserved end residues are part of each CDR3. Fields, in order: D gene, V gene, J gene, clone size, CDR3 DNA, CDR3 protein. A D gene is named only where the DNA matches it firmly. Size is omitted from some rows. Given values are once, few, many or a class for expanded clones.

D: TRBD2; V: TRBV5-4; J: TRBJ2-1; size: -; DNA: TGTGCCAGCAGCTTGGAAAGCGGGGGGGCGAATGAGCAGTTCTTC; CDR3: CASSLESGGANEQFF
D: TRBD1; V: TRBV5-4; J: TRBJ1-2; size: -; DNA: TGTGCCAGCAGCTTGGACCCACAGGGGGACTATGGCTACACCTTC; CDR3: CASSLDPQGDYGYTF
D: -; V: TRBV5-1; J: TRBJ2-1; size: -; DNA: TGCGCCAGCAGCTTGGAACCCACGGGGAATGAGCAGTTCTTC; CDR3: CASSLEPTGNEQFF
D: -; V: TRBV7-2; J: TRBJ1-1; size: once; DNA: TGTGCCAGCAGCTTCGACGGGGGCGGGGGCACTGAAGCTTTCTTT; CDR3: CASSFDGGGGTEAFF
D: -; V: TRBV11-2; J: TRBJ1-1; size: -; DNA: TGTGCCAGCAGCTTTGCGGCAGGGCCCACTGAAGCTTTCTTT; CDR3: CASSFAAGPTEAFF
D: TRBD1; V: TRBV2; J: TRBJ1-5; size: -; DNA: TGTGCCAGCAGTGTTCAGGGGGCATCCGGCAATCAGCCCCAGCATTTT; CDR3: CASSVQGASGNQPQHF
D: TRBD1; V: TRBV7-2; J: TRBJ2-7; size: -; DNA: TGTGCCAGCAGCATCCCCGGGACAGGGGGGATCGGGGAGCAGTACTTC; CDR3: CASSIPGTGGIGEQYF
D: TRBD2; V: TRBV19; J: TRBJ2-7; size: -; DNA: TGTGCCAGTACCCCGGGAGGGGGGTCGTCCTACGAGCAGTACTTC; CDR3: CASTPGGGSSYEQYF
D: TRBD1; V: TRBV10-1; J: TRBJ1-6; size: -; DNA: TGCGCCAGCAGTGCCGGACAGGGGGGTTCACCCCTCCACTTT; CDR3: CASSAGQGGSPLHF
D: -; V: TRBV3-1/TRBV3-2; J: TRBJ1-6; size: -; DNA: TGTGCCAGCAGCCATAGTTCACCCCTCCACTTT; CDR3: CASSHSSPLHF
D: TRBD1; V: TRBV6-5; J: TRBJ1-2; size: -; DNA: TGTGCCAGCAGTTCCACAGGGGCCCATTTCTATGGCTACACCTTC; CDR3: CASSSTGAHFYGYTF
D: -; V: TRBV21-1; J: TRBJ2-2; size: -; DNA: TGTGCCAGCAGCCCCCAGGGGATGGGGGAGCTGTTTTTT; CDR3: CASSPQGMGELFF
D: TRBD2; V: TRBV5-1; J: TRBJ2-1; size: -; DNA: TGCGCCAGCAGCTTTGCTAGCGGGGTCTCCTACAATGAGCAGTTCTTC; CDR3: CASSFASGVSYNEQFF
D: TRBD1; V: TRBV3-1/TRBV3-2; J: TRBJ1-5; size: few; DNA: TGTGCCAGCAGCCAAGGGACAGGGAGTCAGCCCCAGCATTTT; CDR3: CASSQGTGSQPQHF
D: -; V: TRBV6-2/TRBV6-3; J: TRBJ2-3; size: -; DNA: TGTGCCAGCAGTTACGCCCAGGGGACGCCAGATACGCAGTATTTT; CDR3: CASSYAQGTPDTQYF
D: TRBD2; V: TRBV24-1; J: TRBJ2-2; size: -; DNA: TGTGCCACCGAGGGCGGGGGAAACACCGGGGAGCTGTTTTTT; CDR3: CATEGGGNTGELFF
D: -; V: TRBV5-1; J: TRBJ2-3; size: -; DNA: TGCGCCAGCAGCCTGGGGGCGGGTTTGGGCACAGATACGCAGTATTTT; CDR3: CASSLGAGLGTDTQYF
D: -; V: TRBV7-2; J: TRBJ1-2; size: -; DNA: TGTGCCAGCAGCTTACGGGGTTACTATGGCTACACCTTC; CDR3: CASSLRGYYGYTF
D: TRBD2; V: TRBV4-1; J: TRBJ2-1; size: -; DNA: TGCGCCAGCAGCCAATTAGCGGGGACGAGCTCCTACAATGAGCAGTTCTTC; CDR3: CASSQLAGTSSYNEQFF
D: TRBD1; V: TRBV27; J: TRBJ2-1; size: -; DNA: TGTGCCAGCCGAGACACGCCGGGACAGGGAAACAATGAGCAGTTCTTC; CDR3: CASRDTPGQGNNEQFF
D: -; V: TRBV5-1; J: TRBJ1-2; size: -; DNA: TGCGCCAGCAGCTGGCGGGGCAACTATGGCTACACCTTC; CDR3: CASSWRGNYGYTF
D: -; V: TRBV11-3; J: TRBJ2-1; size: once; DNA: TGTGCCAGCAGCCCCGGGGATTACAATGAGCAGTTCTTC; CDR3: CASSPGDYNEQFF
D: TRBD1; V: TRBV15; J: TRBJ2-2; size: -; DNA: TGTGCCACCAGCAGCCCCAGGGACAGGGCAGCCGCGAACACCGGGGAGCTGTTTTTT; CDR3: CATSSPRDRAAANTGELFF
D: -; V: TRBV29-1; J: TRBJ2-7; size: -; DNA: TGCAGCGTTGGAAATTTCCTGCCCCCAGGGTCCGCTGGCGAGCAGTACTTC; CDR3: CSVGNFLPPGSAGEQYF
D: -; V: TRBV7-2; J: TRBJ1-2; size: once; DNA: TGTGCCAGCAGCTTGGCAACAGGAACGTCGGGCGGCTACACCTTC; CDR3: CASSLATGTSGGYTF
D: -; V: TRBV30; J: TRBJ1-1; size: -; DNA: TGTGCCTGGAGTGTATTTGGCGGTGCTGAAGCTTTCTTT; CDR3: CAWSVFGGAEAFF
D: TRBD2; V: TRBV7-8; J: TRBJ2-7; size: -; DNA: TGTGCCAGCAGCCAAACTAGCGGGAGCCTCCTATACGAGCAGTACTTC; CDR3: CASSQTSGSLLYEQYF
D: -; V: TRBV25-1; J: TRBJ1-1; size: -; DNA: TGTGCCCAGCCGAGGGGAGGGCTGATAATGAACACTGAAGCTTTCTTT; CDR3: CAQPRGGLIMNTEAFF